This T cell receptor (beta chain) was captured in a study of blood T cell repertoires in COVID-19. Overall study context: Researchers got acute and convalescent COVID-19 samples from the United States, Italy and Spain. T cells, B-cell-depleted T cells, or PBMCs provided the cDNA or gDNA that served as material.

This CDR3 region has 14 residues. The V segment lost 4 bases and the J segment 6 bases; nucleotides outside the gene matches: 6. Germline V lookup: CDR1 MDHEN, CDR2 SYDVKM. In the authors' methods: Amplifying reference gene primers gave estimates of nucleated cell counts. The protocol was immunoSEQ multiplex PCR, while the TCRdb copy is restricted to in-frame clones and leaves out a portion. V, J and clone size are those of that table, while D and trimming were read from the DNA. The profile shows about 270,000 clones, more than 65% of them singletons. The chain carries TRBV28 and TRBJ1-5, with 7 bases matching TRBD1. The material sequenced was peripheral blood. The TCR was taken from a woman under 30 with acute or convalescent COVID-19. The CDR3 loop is CASSSPTGFQPQHF. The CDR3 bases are TGTGCCAGCAGTTCCCCGACAGGGTTTCAGCCCCAGCATTTT.